Listed here are 26 T cell receptor beta chains from one sample, sequenced in a study of control samples from healthy donors and cancer patients. The table came from immunoSEQ multiplex PCR; TCRdb's copy has only in-frame clones and leaves some out. The table lists approximately 170,000 clones, more than 90% of them singletons, with roughly 1.5% in the top ten. The sequenced material came from blood. Receptor source: a young man in good health.

The chain couples TRBV2 to TRBJ2-2; D is unresolved. V shed 1 base and J shed 0 bases, with 9 bases lying between them. There are 16 residues in the CDR3. The germline V gene encodes CDR1 SNHLY and CDR2 FYNNEI. The CDR3 DNA is TGTGCCAGCAGTGAAGGTGCCAGCGCGAACACCGGGGAGCTGTTTTTT. Translating gives CASSEGASANTGELFF.

This clone was recorded only once. The V call is TRBV20-1, the J call TRBJ2-1; 12 bases map to TRBD2. V was clipped by 3 bases and J by 7 bases; unmatched bases: 7. CDR1 is DFQATT, CDR2 SNEGSKA, per germline (reference sequence). There are 15 residues in the CDR3. Here the CDR3 DNA reads TGCAGTGCTAGTGCAGTCGGGACTAGCGGGAATGAGCAGTTCTTC. Amino acids: CSASAVGTSGNEQFF.

The rearrangement links TRBV2 to TRBJ2-7; D not certain. CDR1 and CDR2 (germline): SNHLY, FYNNEI. V gave up 5 bases and J gave up 3 bases, with 14 bases separating them. The CDR3 spans 14 residues. CDR3 DNA sequence: TGTGCCAGCAGTAGCTCTAGTCACCGCTACGAGCAGTACTTC. This encodes CASSSSSHRYEQYF.

The V call is TRBV27, the J call TRBJ2-3, with 9 bases aligning to TRBD1. V shed 5 bases, J shed 8 bases, and the junction held 5 bases outside the gene matches. Germline CDR1 reads MNHEY; CDR2 reads SMNVEV (reference sequence). This CDR3 has 13 residues. The CDR3 reads CASSTRQGVTQYF. The CDR3 DNA reads TGTGCCAGCAGTACCAGACAGGGGGTTACGCAGTATTTT.

V is TRBV30 and J is TRBJ1-2; D might be TRBD1 (5 bases). Germline V gene lookup returns CDR1 GTSNPN and CDR2 SVGIG (reference sequence). The V end was cut by 4 bases, the J end by 7 bases, with 19 bases between. The CDR3 extends over 14 amino acids. The CDR3 sequence: CAWNTRDGSLGYTF. The CDR3 nucleotides are TGTGCCTGGAACACGAGGGACGGCTCCCTTGGCTACACCTTC.

The CDR3 region has the DNA TGTGCCAGCAGCGTTGAGGGAACCGGGGAGCTGTTTTTT. Its translation: CASSVEGTGELFF. The chain recombines TRBV2 with TRBJ2-2, with D tentatively TRBD2 (5 bases). The germline CDR1 and CDR2 sequences are SNHLY and FYNNEI. The V gene lost 6 bases and the J gene lost 5 bases, with 10 bases spanning the gap. CDR3 size: 13 residues.

This clone came up a few times. The rearrangement joins TRBV5-1 to TRBJ2-5; 9 positions agree with TRBD1. The CDR3 covers 17 residues. The germline V gene encodes CDR1 SGHRS and CDR2 YFSETQ. V was clipped by 2 bases and J by 1 base; unmatched bases: 9. The CDR3 sequence: CASSFRGQGLLQETQYF. CDR3 coding DNA: TGCGCCAGCAGCTTCCGAGGACAGGGGTTACTCCAAGAGACCCAGTACTTC.

The genes are TRBV11-2 and TRBJ2-2; D not certain. Trimming stripped 0 bases from V and 6 bases from J, with 8 bases between. Germline V lookup: CDR1 SGHAT, CDR2 FQNNGV. The CDR3 contains 14 residues. The CDR3 coding sequence is TGTGCCAGCAGCTTAGATCCCCAGGCCGGGGAGCTGTTTTTT. This gives the protein CASSLDPQAGELFF.

The chain couples TRBV12-3 or TRBV12-4 to TRBJ1-5; D gene uncertain. V lost 6 bases, J lost 5 bases, and 11 bases lay in between. The CDR3 loop spans 13 amino acids. The CDR3 DNA is TGTGCCAGCAGGGAACAGCCTCATCAGCCCCAGCATTTT. This encodes CASREQPHQPQHF.

The rearrangement joins TRBV27 to TRBJ2-2; D perhaps matches TRBD2 (5 bases). Germline CDR1 MNHEY, CDR2 SMNVEV (reference sequence). CDR3 size: 14 residues. V was trimmed by 1 base and J by 8 bases, leaving 11 bases between them. For the CDR3, the DNA is TGTGCCAGCAGTTTATGGTCAAGGACTGGGGAGCTGTTTTTT. Translating gives CASSLWSRTGELFF.

Of note for this clone: The same CDR3 also results from other DNA sequences found in this sample. The CDR3 sequence is CASRRTGVDQPQHF. The CDR3 region has the DNA TGTGCCAGCAGACGGACAGGGGTCGATCAGCCCCAGCATTTT. The V gene is TRBV6-5, the J gene TRBJ1-5; TRBD1 aligns across 9 bases. Germline trimming cut 6 bases from V and 5 bases from J; bases unmatched to any gene: 5. The length of the CDR3 is 14 residues. Looked up from germline, CDR1 is MNHEY and CDR2 is SVGAGI.

The V call is TRBV25-1, the J call TRBJ2-5; 15 nucleotides line up with TRBD2. The CDR3 is 14 amino acids. Germline CDR1 reads MGHDK; CDR2 reads SYGVNS. The junction had 1 base not matched to a gene; V was cut back by 7 bases and J by 4 bases. CDR3 amino acids: CASTGLAGGETQYF. CDR3 nucleotides: TGTGCCAGCACGGGACTAGCGGGAGGAGAGACCCAGTACTTC.

The rearrangement uses TRBV19 and TRBJ1-1; a possible D gene is TRBD1 (6 bases). The CDR3 runs to 14 residues. The germline V gene has CDR1 LNHDA and CDR2 SQIVND (reference sequence). Deletions cut 1 base from V and 0 bases from J, with 6 bases between. The CDR3 sequence is CASSIGGLNTEAFF. The CDR3 region has the DNA TGTGCCAGTAGTATAGGGGGGCTGAACACTGAAGCTTTCTTT.

The chain joins TRBV9 to TRBJ2-7; TRBD2 might be the D (5 bases). Germline-derived CDR1 and CDR2 are SGDLS and YYNGEE. V shed 4 bases and J shed 7 bases, with 18 bases lying between them. CDR3 length: 14 residues. The CDR3 sequence: CASSSDLSVMEQYF. The DNA of the CDR3 is TGTGCCAGCAGCTCGGACTTGTCGGTAATGGAGCAGTACTTC.

As for this clone: At one boundary the junction diverges from the germline segment, which might be a read error. The chain has TRBV10-3 and TRBJ2-4, with TRBD1 as a possible D gene (5 bases). Germline CDR1 ENHRY, CDR2 SYGVKD. This CDR3 comprises 13 residues. For the CDR3, the DNA is TGTGTCATCAGTGGATCAGGGAAAAACATTCAGTACTTC. Translation: CVISGSGKNIQYF.

V usage is TRBV12-3 or TRBV12-4 and J usage is TRBJ2-3; D unclear. This CDR3 contains 12 residues. V lost 6 bases, J lost 1 base, and 5 bases lay in between. CDR3 in amino acids: CASSLRTDTQYF. CDR3 in DNA: TGTGCCAGCAGCCTACGCACAGATACGCAGTATTTT.

The J gene is TRBJ1-1, the V gene TRBV10-3; 9 nucleotides match TRBD1. CDR1 is ENHRY, CDR2 SYGVKD, per germline. V lost 2 bases, J lost 10 bases, and 5 bases stayed unmatched. The CDR3 sequence is 13 residues long. The CDR3 sequence: CAISERDRVGAFF. The CDR3 bases are TGTGCCATCAGTGAGAGGGACAGGGTGGGAGCTTTCTTT.

CDR3 amino acids: CASSPDGSTDTQYF. The CDR3, as DNA: TGTGCCAGCAGCCCGGACGGGAGCACAGATACGCAGTATTTT. V usage is TRBV5-4 and J usage is TRBJ2-3; no clear D gene. V lost 4 bases and J lost 0, with 9 bases in between. The CDR3 has 14 amino acids. Germline lookup yields CDR1 SGHNT and CDR2 YYREEE (reference sequence).

This clone has only one observation. The chain links TRBV7-9 to TRBJ1-5; 9 bases fit TRBD1. Germline V gives CDR1 SEHNR, CDR2 FQNEAQ (reference sequence). CDR3 length: 14 amino acids. Trimming cost V 5 bases and J 8 bases; bases outside gene matches: 7. The CDR3 region is CASSHTGGMEPQHF. CDR3 DNA: TGTGCCAGCAGCCATACAGGGGGCATGGAGCCCCAGCATTTT.

The chain joins TRBV6-2 or TRBV6-3 to TRBJ2-7; D is ambiguous. Trimming cost V 5 bases and J 3 bases, with 8 bases left between them. CDR3 length: 12 amino acids. Per the germline V gene, CDR1 is MNHEY and CDR2 is SVGEGT. CDR3: CASSPGFYEQYF. The CDR3 bases are TGTGCCAGCAGTCCAGGTTTCTACGAGCAGTACTTC.

J is TRBJ2-2 and V is TRBV7-9; D not resolved. V lost 2 bases and J lost 1, with 8 bases in between. Germline-derived CDR1 and CDR2 are SEHNR and FQNEAQ (reference sequence). The CDR3 spans 15 residues. CDR3 sequence: CASSLIPRNTGELFF. The CDR3 nucleotides are TGTGCCAGCAGCTTAATTCCGCGGAACACCGGGGAGCTGTTTTTT.

The chain combines TRBV24-1 with TRBJ1-5; D not certain. Between the trimmed V and J ends, which lost 4 bases and 5 bases, there was a span of 5 bases. Germline loops: CDR1 KGHDR, CDR2 SFDVKD. The CDR3 is made up of 12 amino acids. The CDR3 sequence: CATSEGYQPQHF. Written as DNA, the CDR3 is TGTGCCACCAGTGAAGGTTATCAGCCCCAGCATTTT.

This sequence joins TRBV6-4 and TRBJ1-5; D is unresolved. The CDR3 has 16 residues. The germline V and J ends were trimmed by 3 bases and 2 bases, with 14 bases remaining between them. The germline CDR1 and CDR2 sequences are MRHNA and SNTAGT. CDR3 in DNA: TGTGCCAGCAGTGAAGCTTTGCTTTTTTGCAATCAGCCCCAGCATTTT. It translates to CASSEALLFCNQPQHF.

The chain recombines TRBV15 with TRBJ1-2; D unresolved. CDR3 length equals 14 residues. Germline lookup yields CDR1 LNHNV and CDR2 YYDKDF (reference sequence). The V end lost 6 bases, the J end lost 3 bases, and 14 bases lay between the germline ends. As DNA, the CDR3 is TGTGCCACCAGAGAGGAGGGCCTGTACTATGGCTACACCTTC. Amino acid sequence: CATREEGLYYGYTF.

The gene calls are TRBV27 and TRBJ1-1; D may be TRBD1 (5 bases). Trimming removed 6 bases at V and 5 bases at J, with 16 bases between. The CDR3 consists of 14 residues. In germline, CDR1 is MNHEY, CDR2 SMNVEV (reference sequence). CDR3 sequence reads: CASSSPGERTEAFF. Here the CDR3 DNA reads TGTGCCAGCAGCTCCCCGGGGGAGAGGACTGAAGCTTTCTTT.

The chain couples TRBV5-1 to TRBJ2-1; 13 nucleotides align to TRBD2. The CDR3 covers 19 residues. V trimming: 4 bases; J trimming: 2 bases; junction bases outside the gene matches: 12. Germline V gives CDR1 SGHRS, CDR2 YFSETQ. This chain's CDR3 is CASSLRGLAGIGTYNEQFF. CDR3 nucleotide sequence: TGCGCCAGCAGCCTGCGGGGACTAGCGGGAATTGGCACCTACAATGAGCAGTTCTTC.